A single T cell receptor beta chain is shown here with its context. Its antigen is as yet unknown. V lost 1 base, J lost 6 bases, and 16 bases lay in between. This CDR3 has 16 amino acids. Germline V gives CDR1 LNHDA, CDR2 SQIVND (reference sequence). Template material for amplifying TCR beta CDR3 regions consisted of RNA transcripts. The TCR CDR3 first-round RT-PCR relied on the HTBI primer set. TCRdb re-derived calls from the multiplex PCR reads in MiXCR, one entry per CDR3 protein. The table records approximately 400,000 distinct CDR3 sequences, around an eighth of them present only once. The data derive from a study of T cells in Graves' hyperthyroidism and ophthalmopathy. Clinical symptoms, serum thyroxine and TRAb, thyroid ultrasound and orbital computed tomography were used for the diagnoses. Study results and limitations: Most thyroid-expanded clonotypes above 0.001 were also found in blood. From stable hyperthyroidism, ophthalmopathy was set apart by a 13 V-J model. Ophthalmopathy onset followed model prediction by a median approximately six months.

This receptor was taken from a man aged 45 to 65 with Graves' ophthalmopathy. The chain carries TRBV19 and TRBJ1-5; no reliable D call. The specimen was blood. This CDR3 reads CASSIGWDPSLQPQHF. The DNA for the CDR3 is TGTGCCAGTAGTATAGGATGGGATCCTAGTCTTCAGCCCCAGCATTTT.